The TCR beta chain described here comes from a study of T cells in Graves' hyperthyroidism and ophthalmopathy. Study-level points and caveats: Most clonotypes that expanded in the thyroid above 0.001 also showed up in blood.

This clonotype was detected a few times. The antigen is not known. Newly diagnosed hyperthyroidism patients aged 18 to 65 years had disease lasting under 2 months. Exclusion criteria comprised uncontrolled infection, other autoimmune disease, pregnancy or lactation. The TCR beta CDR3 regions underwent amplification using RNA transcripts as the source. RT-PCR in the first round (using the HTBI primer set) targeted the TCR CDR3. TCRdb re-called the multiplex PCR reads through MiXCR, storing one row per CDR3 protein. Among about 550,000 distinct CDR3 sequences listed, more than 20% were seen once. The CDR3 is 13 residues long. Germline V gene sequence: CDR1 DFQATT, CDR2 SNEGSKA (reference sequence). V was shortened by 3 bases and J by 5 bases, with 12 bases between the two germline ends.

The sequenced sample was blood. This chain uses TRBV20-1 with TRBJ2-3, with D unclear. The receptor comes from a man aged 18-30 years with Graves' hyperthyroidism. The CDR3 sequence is CSASGRKGDTQYF. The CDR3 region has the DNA TGCAGTGCTAGTGGCCGGAAGGGAGATACGCAGTATTTT.